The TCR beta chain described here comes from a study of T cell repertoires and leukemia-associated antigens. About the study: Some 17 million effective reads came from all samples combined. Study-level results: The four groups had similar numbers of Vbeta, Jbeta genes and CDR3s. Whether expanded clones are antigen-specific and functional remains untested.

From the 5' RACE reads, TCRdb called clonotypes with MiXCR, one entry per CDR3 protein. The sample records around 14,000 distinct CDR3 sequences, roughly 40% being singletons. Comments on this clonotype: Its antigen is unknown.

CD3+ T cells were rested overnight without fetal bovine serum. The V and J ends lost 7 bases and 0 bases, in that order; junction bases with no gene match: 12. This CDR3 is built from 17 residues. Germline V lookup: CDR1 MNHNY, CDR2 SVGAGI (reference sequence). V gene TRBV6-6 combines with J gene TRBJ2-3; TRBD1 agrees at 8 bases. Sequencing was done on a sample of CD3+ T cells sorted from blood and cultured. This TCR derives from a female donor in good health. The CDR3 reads CASNPGQGAGSTDTQYF. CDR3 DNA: TGTGCCAGCAACCCAGGGCAGGGGGCAGGCAGCACAGATACGCAGTATTTT.